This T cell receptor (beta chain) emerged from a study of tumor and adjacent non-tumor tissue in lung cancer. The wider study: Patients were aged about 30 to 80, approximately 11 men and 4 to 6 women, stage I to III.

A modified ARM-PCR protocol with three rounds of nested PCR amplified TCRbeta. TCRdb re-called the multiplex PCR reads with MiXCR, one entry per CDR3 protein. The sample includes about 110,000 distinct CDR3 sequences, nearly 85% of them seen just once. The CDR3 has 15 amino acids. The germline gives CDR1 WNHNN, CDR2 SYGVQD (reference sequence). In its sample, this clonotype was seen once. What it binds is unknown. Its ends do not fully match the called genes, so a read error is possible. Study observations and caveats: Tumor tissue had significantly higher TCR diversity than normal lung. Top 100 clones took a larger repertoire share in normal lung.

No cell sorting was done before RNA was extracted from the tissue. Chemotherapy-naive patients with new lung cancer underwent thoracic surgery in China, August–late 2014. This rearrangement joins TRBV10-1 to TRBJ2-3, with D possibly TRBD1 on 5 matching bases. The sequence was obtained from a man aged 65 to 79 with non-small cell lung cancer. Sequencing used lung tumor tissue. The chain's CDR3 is CSSSELKQAADTQYF. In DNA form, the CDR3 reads TGCTCCAGCAGTGAGTTGAAACAGGCCGCAGATACGCAATATTTT.